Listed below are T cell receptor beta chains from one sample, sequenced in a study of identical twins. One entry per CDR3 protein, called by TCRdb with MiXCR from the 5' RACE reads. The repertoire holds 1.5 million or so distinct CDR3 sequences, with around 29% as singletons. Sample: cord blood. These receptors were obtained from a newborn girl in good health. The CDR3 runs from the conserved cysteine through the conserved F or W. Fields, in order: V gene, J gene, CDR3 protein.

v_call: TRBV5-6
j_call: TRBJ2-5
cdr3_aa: CAGSLDRETQYF

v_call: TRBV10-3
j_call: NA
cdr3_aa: CAIGRLGGRSSYNEQYF

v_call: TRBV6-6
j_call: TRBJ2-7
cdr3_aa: CASSYGQGIYEQYF

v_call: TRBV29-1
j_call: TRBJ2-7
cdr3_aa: CSVVVRTGVGNEQYF

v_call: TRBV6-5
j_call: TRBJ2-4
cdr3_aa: CASSRTGENIQYF

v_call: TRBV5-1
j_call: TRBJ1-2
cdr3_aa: CASSFWDRDGYTF

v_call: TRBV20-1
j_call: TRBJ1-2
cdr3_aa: CSARVLTAGGYTF

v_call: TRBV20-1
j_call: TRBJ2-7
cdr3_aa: CSAILGDRAYEQYF

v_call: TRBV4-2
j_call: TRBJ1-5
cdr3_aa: CASSRHRNQPQHF

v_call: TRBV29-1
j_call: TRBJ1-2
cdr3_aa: CSVSSTGSYGYTF

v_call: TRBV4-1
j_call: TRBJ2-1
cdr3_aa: CASSQDLAGGLYNEQFF

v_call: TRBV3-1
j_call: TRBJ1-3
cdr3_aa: CASSQRLRGSGNTIYF

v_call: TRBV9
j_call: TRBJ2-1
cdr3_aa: CASSVTAGVNNEQFF

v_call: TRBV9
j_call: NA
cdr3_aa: CASSVGSLAGAFSYNEQYF

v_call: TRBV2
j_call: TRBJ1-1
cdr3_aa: CASSEYKGAGLDTEAFF

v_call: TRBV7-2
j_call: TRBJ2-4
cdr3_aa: CASSLGGGAPVAKNIQYF

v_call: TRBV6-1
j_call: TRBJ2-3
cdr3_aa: CASSEIGLAGTHTDTQYF

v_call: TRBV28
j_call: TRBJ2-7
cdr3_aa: CASSSSPTGRGSYEQYF

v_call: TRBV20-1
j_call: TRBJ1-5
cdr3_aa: CSARMPRPNQPQHF

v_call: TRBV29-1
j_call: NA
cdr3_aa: CSAQGYNNEQYF

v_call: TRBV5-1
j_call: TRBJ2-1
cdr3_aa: CASSLQAGGGYNEQFF

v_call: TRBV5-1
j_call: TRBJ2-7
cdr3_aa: CASSWDSIYEQYF

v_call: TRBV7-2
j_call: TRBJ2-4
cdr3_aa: CASSFVGKNIQYF

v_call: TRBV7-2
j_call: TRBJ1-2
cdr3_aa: CASSPSSGYTF

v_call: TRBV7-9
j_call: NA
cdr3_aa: CASSRRDGAYNEQYF

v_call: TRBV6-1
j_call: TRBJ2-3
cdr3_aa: CASSEGWTSGTDTQYF

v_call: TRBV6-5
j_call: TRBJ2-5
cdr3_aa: CASSYRTGQETQYF

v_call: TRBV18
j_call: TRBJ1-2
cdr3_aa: CASSADDIANYGYTF

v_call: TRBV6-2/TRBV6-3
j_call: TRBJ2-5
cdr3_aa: CASSFLQDGKGQETQYF

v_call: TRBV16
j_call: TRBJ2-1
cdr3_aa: CASSQSVLAGSYNEQFF

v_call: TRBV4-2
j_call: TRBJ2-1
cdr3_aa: CASSQDGTGSYNEQFF

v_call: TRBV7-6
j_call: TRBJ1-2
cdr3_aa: CASSLDRVSGYTF

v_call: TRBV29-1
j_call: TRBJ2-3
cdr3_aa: CSVGRDREGDTQYF

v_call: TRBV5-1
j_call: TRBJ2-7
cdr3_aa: CASSLPRTGGAYEQYF

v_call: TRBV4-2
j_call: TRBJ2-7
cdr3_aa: CASSQRTSGGDNEQYF

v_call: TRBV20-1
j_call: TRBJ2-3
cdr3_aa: CSARVGLSTDTQYF

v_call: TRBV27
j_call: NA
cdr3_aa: CASRYRLASYNEQYF

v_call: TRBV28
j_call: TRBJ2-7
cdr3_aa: CASRSTTPEQYF

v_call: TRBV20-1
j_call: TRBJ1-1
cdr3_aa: CSAKQGDTEAFF

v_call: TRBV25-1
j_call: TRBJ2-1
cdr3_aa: CASSPGLTSYNEQFF

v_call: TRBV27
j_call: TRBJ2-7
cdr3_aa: CASSLSANYEQYF

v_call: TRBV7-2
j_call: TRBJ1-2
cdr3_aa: CASSLAGLPNYGYTF

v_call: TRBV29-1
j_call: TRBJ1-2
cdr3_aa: CSVDNRGSHGYTF

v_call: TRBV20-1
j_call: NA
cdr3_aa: CSPSGGAGETQYF

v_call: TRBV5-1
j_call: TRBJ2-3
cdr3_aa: CASSPPLLAGATDTQYF

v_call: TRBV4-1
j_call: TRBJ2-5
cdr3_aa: CASSLSGTGGRETQYF

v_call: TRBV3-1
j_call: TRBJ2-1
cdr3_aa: CASSQDRSGGATYNEQFF

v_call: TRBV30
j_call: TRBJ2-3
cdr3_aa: CAWIQGGTDTQYF

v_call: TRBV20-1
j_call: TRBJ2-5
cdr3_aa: CSAHYQETQYF

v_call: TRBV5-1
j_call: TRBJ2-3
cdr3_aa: CASSLTRAGDITDTQYF

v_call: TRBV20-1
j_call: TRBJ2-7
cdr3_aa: CGARDNTYEQYF

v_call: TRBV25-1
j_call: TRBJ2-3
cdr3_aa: CASGIAGGGSTDTQYF

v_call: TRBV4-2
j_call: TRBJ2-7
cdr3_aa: CASSQAGLAESYEQYF

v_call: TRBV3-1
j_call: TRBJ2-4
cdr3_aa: CASSQTKNIQYF

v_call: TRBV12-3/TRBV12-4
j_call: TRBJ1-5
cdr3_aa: CASRRGRTHQPQHF

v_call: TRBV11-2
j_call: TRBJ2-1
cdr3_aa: CASSRLAADEQFF

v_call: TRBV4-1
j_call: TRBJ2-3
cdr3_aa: CASSLPLGGHGDTQYF

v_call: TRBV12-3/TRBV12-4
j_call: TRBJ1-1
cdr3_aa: CASRPGQDTEAFF